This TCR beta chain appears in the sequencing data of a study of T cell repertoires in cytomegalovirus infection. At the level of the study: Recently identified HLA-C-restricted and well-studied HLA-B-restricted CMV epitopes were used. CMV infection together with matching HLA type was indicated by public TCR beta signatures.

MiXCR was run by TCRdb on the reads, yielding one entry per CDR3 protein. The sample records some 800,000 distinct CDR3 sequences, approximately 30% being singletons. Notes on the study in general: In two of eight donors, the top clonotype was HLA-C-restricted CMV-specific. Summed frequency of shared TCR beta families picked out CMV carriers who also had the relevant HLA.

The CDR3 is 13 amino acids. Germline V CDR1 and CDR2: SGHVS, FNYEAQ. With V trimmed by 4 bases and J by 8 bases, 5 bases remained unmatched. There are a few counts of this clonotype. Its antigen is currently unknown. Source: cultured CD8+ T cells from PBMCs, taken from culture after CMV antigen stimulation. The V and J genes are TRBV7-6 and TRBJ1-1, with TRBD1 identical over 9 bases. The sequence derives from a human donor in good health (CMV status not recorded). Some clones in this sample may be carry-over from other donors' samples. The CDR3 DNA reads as TGTGCCAGCAGCTCTGCGACAGGGGGGGAAGCTTTCTTT. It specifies CASSSATGGEAFF.